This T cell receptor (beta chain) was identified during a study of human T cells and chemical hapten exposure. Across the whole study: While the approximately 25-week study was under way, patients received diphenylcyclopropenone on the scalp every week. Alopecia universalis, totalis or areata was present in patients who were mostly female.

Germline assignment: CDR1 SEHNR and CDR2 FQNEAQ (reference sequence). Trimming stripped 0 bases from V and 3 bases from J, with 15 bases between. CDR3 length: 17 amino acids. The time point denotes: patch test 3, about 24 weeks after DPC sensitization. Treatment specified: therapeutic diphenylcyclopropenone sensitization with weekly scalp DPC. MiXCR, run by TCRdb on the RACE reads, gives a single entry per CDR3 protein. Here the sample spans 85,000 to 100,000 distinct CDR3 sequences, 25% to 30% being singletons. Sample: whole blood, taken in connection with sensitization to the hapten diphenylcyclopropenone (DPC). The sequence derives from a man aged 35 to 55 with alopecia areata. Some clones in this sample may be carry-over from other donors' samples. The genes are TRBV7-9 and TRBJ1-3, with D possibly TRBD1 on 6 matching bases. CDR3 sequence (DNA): TGTGCCAGCAGCTTAGCTTGGGGGCGCGTTTATGGAAACACCATATATTTT. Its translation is CASSLAWGRVYGNTIYF.